The clone carrying this T cell receptor (beta chain) was observed a handful of times. What it recognizes is unknown. The sample comes from a study of T cell clonotyping in hematopoietic cell transplantation. Study-level points and caveats: Few recipient clonotypes overlapped donors; over 95% were de novo at given depth. After transplant, recipient diversity fell while pathologically expanded clonotypes grew through day 180.

V was cut by 4 bases and J by 7 bases, with 8 bases left in between. The CDR3 runs 12 residues. CDR1 LNHDA and CDR2 SQIVND come from the germline V gene (reference sequence). TCRdb keeps only in-frame clones here, not all; method: immunoSEQ multiplex PCR. This sample carries 2,800 or so clones, 80% to 90% of them seen once, and the ten largest clones take 30%. The chain couples TRBV19 to TRBJ2-1; D remains ambiguous. The receptor's source is a female patient aged 35-55 years who had an allogeneic stem cell transplant from a related donor, so T cells may come from the graft donor. Some clones in this sample may be carry-over from other donors' samples. The starting material was PBMCs, obtained 180 days after allogeneic stem cell transplant. As DNA, the CDR3 is TGTGCCAGTAGTAGCGTCGCGAATGAGCAGTTCTTC. It encodes CASSSVANEQFF.